These T cell receptor beta chains were read from a single sample in a study of OX40 agonist ivuxolimab in advanced cancers. The assay was immunoSEQ multiplex PCR, and TCRdb's table has in-frame clones only and misses some. The sample has 50,000 to 65,000 clones, approximately 86% seen once; the top ten hold 2.8%. Here the sequenced sample was CD4+ or CD8+ T cells sorted from blood, taken in a trial of the OX40 agonist ivuxolimab. These receptors were taken from an adult with an advanced solid tumor such as melanoma, head and neck, liver or kidney cancer. CDR3s leave out the opening cysteine and the closing phenylalanine or tryptophan. Size values are once, few and many counts, or a class for expanded clones, and some rows have none.

V: TRBV7-9; J: TRBJ1-3; size: once; CDR3: ASSFRQVGNTIY
V: TRBV10-2; J: TRBJ2-1; size: -; CDR3: ASRSGLYNEQF
V: TRBV30; J: TRBJ1-6; size: -; CDR3: AWSEGAVDSPLH
V: TRBV27; J: TRBJ2-7; size: -; CDR3: ASGTVTGEQY
V: TRBV6-6; J: TRBJ2-7; size: once; CDR3: ASNPQGAMYEQY
V: TRBV7-9; J: TRBJ1-2; size: -; CDR3: ASSLGPEADYT
V: TRBV9; J: TRBJ2-1; size: -; CDR3: ASSVDVHSYNEQF
V: TRBV5-1; J: TRBJ2-3; size: -; CDR3: ASSVQGAREDTQY
V: TRBV27; J: TRBJ1-4; size: -; CDR3: ASREGLSNEKLF
V: TRBV7-2; J: TRBJ2-2; size: -; CDR3: ASSLLVASSQAGELF
V: TRBV19; J: TRBJ2-1; size: -; CDR3: ASSISSASYNEQF
V: TRBV2; J: TRBJ2-3; size: -; CDR3: ASRRLAGPYSTDTQY
V: TRBV30; J: TRBJ1-2; size: -; CDR3: AWSVLYDYGYT
V: TRBV18; J: TRBJ2-6; size: -; CDR3: ASSLVNSGANVLT
V: TRBV18; J: TRBJ2-3; size: -; CDR3: ASSPPGQGTYTQY
V: TRBV2; J: TRBJ2-7; size: -; CDR3: ASSVLFGSYEQY
V: TRBV2; J: TRBJ1-2; size: many; CDR3: ASSPDRFGYGYT
V: TRBV18; J: TRBJ2-1; size: -; CDR3: ASSPPAGGPGGEQF
V: TRBV14; J: TRBJ2-4; size: -; CDR3: ASSPGQDFGSIQY
V: TRBV2; J: TRBJ2-4; size: -; CDR3: ASSLRSGTGENIQY
V: TRBV5-1; J: TRBJ1-2; size: -; CDR3: ASSTDGTGRDYGYT
V: TRBV18; J: TRBJ1-3; size: -; CDR3: ASSPQGGTSGNTIY
V: TRBV15; J: TRBJ2-5; size: -; CDR3: ATSRALAETQY
V: TRBV19; J: TRBJ2-1; size: -; CDR3: ASSTKTGGVYEQF
V: TRBV6-1; J: TRBJ2-1; size: -; CDR3: ASSRTSGSYNEQF
V: TRBV30; J: TRBJ1-5; size: -; CDR3: AWSVDHNQPQH
V: TRBV27; J: TRBJ2-7; size: -; CDR3: ASSLAGGLGEQY
V: TRBV19; J: TRBJ2-2; size: few; CDR3: ASSHPSGSGNTGELF
V: TRBV11-2; J: TRBJ1-1; size: -; CDR3: ASSLEAGQGKVAF